This TCR beta chain was retrieved from a study of T cell responses to AZD1222 COVID-19 vaccine. Study details: Analyses pooled second doses at about 4 or about 12 weeks. Overall study results and limits: The donor cohort was predominantly white British with a female majority, and clonal diversity may have been underestimated. Repertoires were obtained solely post-peak T cell response. Seropositive status at baseline applied to only a handful of AZD1222 recipients.

Here immunoSEQ multiplex PCR was the method, and the copy in TCRdb shows in-frame clones only, minus some. The table lists 120,000 to 150,000 clones, around nine tenths of them singletons. Germline-derived CDR1 and CDR2 are SGHRS and YFSETQ. The ends lost 4 bases at V and 5 bases at J; junction bases unmatched: 12. This CDR3 is 17 amino acids long. This clone was recorded only once. Its antigen remains unknown. The chain is built from TRBV5-1 and TRBJ1-4; 9 nucleotides align to TRBD1. The starting material was peripheral blood, obtained on day 0 of AZD1222 vaccination. This clonotype was sampled from an adult in good health. The CDR3 reads CASSLTPTDRGNEKLFF. The DNA of the CDR3 is TGCGCCAGCAGCCTCACGCCGACCGACAGGGGGAATGAAAAACTGTTTTTT.